This T cell receptor beta chain was sequenced during a study of blood T cells in healthy people across ages. Study-wide findings and caveats: A greater number of naive CD4+ cells and higher diversity distinguished long-lived donors from aged donors.

Germline assignment: CDR1 SEHNR and CDR2 FQNEAQ (reference sequence). J gave up 0 bases and V 5 bases, and 7 bases lay outside the gene matches. The CDR3 extends over 15 amino acids. On this clonotype itself: Its antigen is currently unknown.

Sample-barcoded 5' priming and a J-beta primer mix drove a second PCR of roughly 7 to 11 cycles. Each cDNA molecule was tagged by a template-switch adaptor with 12 random nucleotides. TCRdb used MiXCR to reprocess the 5' RACE reads, holding one entry per CDR3 protein. The sample holds about 1.4 million distinct CDR3 sequences, roughly 60% seen once. The sample was blood. The J gene is TRBJ2-7, the V gene TRBV7-9, with 7 positions matching TRBD2. This TCR derives from a man aged 18 to 30 in good health. The CDR3 is CASSPVGGFSYEQYF. CDR3 nucleotides: TGTGCCAGCAGCCCCGTCGGGGGGTTCTCCTACGAGCAGTACTTC.